Following are 28 T cell receptor beta chains from one sample sequenced in a study of blood T cell repertoires in COVID-19. Data came from immunoSEQ multiplex PCR; TCRdb stores just in-frame clones and leaves some out. The table shows 75,000 to 100,000 clones, with 81% occurring only once. What was sequenced was peripheral blood. The origin of the receptors is a man in his sixties with acute or convalescent COVID-19.

This chain connects TRBV6-2 or TRBV6-3 to TRBJ2-7; 7 nucleotides line up with TRBD2. Germline CDR1 and CDR2: MNHEY and SVGEGT. V shed 2 bases, J shed 5 bases, and the junction held 6 bases outside the gene matches. This CDR3 spans 14 amino acids. The CDR3, as DNA: TGTGCCAGCAGTTACCCCGGACTAGTGAACGAGCAGTACTTC. It codes for CASSYPGLVNEQYF.

The rearrangement links TRBV2 to TRBJ1-5, with D perhaps TRBD1 (5 bases). This CDR3 region has 15 residues. The germline gives CDR1 SNHLY, CDR2 FYNNEI. The V end was cut by 0 bases, the J end by 6 bases, with 12 bases between. The CDR3, as DNA: TGTGCCAGCAGTGAAGCGTTCAGGGTTGTTCAGCCCCAGCATTTT. Its translation is CASSEAFRVVQPQHF.

The chain joins TRBV15 to TRBJ2-2; 9 bases are a match to TRBD1. The CDR3 contains 18 residues. The V segment lost 1 base and the J segment 4 bases; nucleotides outside the gene matches: 10. Germline-derived CDR1 and CDR2 are LNHNV and YYDKDF (reference sequence). The CDR3 region has the DNA TGTGCCACCAGCAGAGCCTTCACCGGGACAGGGATCACCGGGGAGCTGTTTTTT. Translation: CATSRAFTGTGITGELFF.

The chain recombines TRBV7-2 with TRBJ2-3; the D is unclear. The V end lost 5 bases, the J end lost 3 bases, and 9 bases lay between the germline ends. CDR3 size: 13 residues. CDR1 and CDR2 from the germline V gene are SGHTA and FQGNSA. CDR3 in DNA: TGTGCCAGCAGCCCGCGCGTAACAGATACGCAGTATTTT. Translation: CASSPRVTDTQYF. Supplemented by reference TRBV7-2 and TRBJ2-3, the full variable domain reads GAGVSQSPSNKVTEKGKDVELRCDPISGHTALYWYRQSLGQGLEFLIYFQGNSAPDKSGLPSDRFSAERTGGSVSTLTIQRTQQEDSAVYLCASSPRVTDTQYFGPGTRLTVL.

This clone was picked up a small number of times. The chain recombines TRBV28 with TRBJ2-7; 11 bases are a match to TRBD2. Trimming removed 7 bases from V and 3 bases from J; junction bases left unmatched: 11. CDR1 and CDR2 from the germline V gene are MDHEN and SYDVKM. CDR3 length: 16 amino acids. The CDR3 protein is CASKGGLAESYYEQYF. Written as DNA, the CDR3 is TGTGCCAGCAAGGGGGGACTAGCGGAGAGCTACTACGAGCAGTACTTC.

The genes are TRBV7-6 and TRBJ1-3; 8 bases line up with TRBD1. The CDR3 runs to 15 residues. The ends lost 5 bases at V and 0 bases at J; junction bases unmatched: 3. Germline CDR1 and CDR2: SGHVS and FNYEAQ. CDR3 sequence: CASSTGQGSGNTIYF. The CDR3 nucleotides read TGTGCCAGCAGCACCGGACAGGGCTCTGGAAACACCATATATTTT.

The rearrangement links TRBV4-2 to TRBJ1-2; TRBD1 agrees at 9 bases. The V gene end was trimmed by 1 base and the J gene end by 8 bases; junction bases not matched to a gene: 14. CDR1 is LGHNA and CDR2 is YNFKEQ in the germline V gene. There are 17 residues in the CDR3. The CDR3 protein is CASSQAPGQGNYRGYTF. The CDR3 DNA is TGTGCCAGCAGCCAAGCCCCGGGACAGGGTAATTATCGGGGCTACACCTTC.

V gene TRBV7-9 combines with J gene TRBJ1-1, with D possibly matching TRBD1 (5 bases). Germline CDR1 SEHNR, CDR2 FQNEAQ (reference sequence). With 1 base removed from V and 0 bases from J, the gap between germline ends came to 9 bases. This CDR3 region has 15 residues. The CDR3 region is CASSLGRGVNTEAFF. The DNA of the CDR3 is TGTGCCAGCAGCTTAGGGCGGGGGGTGAACACTGAAGCTTTCTTT.

The V call is TRBV24-1, the J call TRBJ2-2; D is undetermined. V was trimmed by 3 bases and J by 1 base, leaving 8 bases between them. Germline CDR1 reads KGHDR; CDR2 reads SFDVKD. The CDR3 is 15 amino acids. The CDR3 nucleotides are TGTGCCACCAGTGATCCTAGGAGGAACACCGGGGAGCTGTTTTTT. Its protein product is CATSDPRRNTGELFF.

The rearrangement uses TRBV7-8 and TRBJ1-1, with TRBD1 identical over 9 bases. CDR1 is SGHVS and CDR2 is FQNEAQ in the germline V gene. The CDR3 is 16 residues long. The ends lost 5 bases at V and 7 bases at J; junction bases unmatched: 14. CDR3 bases: TGTGCCAGCAGCCAGGTTACCGGGACAGGGAAGGTTGAAGCTTTCTTT. Its translation is CASSQVTGTGKVEAFF.

This chain links TRBV14 with TRBJ1-2, with 9 positions matching TRBD1. Germline CDR1 is SGHDN and CDR2 is FVKESK. V lost 4 bases and J lost 2; bases outside the gene matches: 5. This CDR3 is built from 15 residues. CDR3 in DNA: TGTGCCAGCAGCCCCCCCGGGACAGGGAACTATGGCTACACCTTC. Its translation: CASSPPGTGNYGYTF.

The rearrangement uses TRBV6-5 and TRBJ1-2, with D possibly matching TRBD1 (5 bases). With 4 bases removed from V and 7 bases from J, the gap between germline ends came to 10 bases. Looked up from germline, CDR1 is MNHEY and CDR2 is SVGAGI. The CDR3 length is 12 residues. The CDR3 loop reads CASSWGGFGYTF. CDR3 DNA: TGTGCCAGCAGTTGGGGCGGATTTGGCTACACCTTC.

The J gene is TRBJ2-1, the V gene TRBV7-8; 12 nucleotides match TRBD2. Germline V gene sequence: CDR1 SGHVS, CDR2 FQNEAQ. V was pared by 5 bases and J by 1 base, with 27 bases of the junction left unmatched. The CDR3 consists of 24 residues. The CDR3 nucleotides read TGTGCCAGCAGCCGTCCAAAAAAAGACCGGACTAGCGGGAACCCTAATCTATCCTACAATGAGCAGTTCTTC. It translates to CASSRPKKDRTSGNPNLSYNEQFF.

The chain couples TRBV5-1 to TRBJ2-7; perhaps TRBD1 as D (5 bases). CDR3 length equals 15 residues. CDR1 is SGHRS and CDR2 is YFSETQ in the germline V gene. V was cut by 4 bases and J by 0 bases, with 14 bases left in between. Here the CDR3 reads CASSLGLLSSYEQYF. For the CDR3, the DNA is TGCGCCAGCAGCCTGGGGCTTTTAAGCTCCTACGAGCAGTACTTC.

The J gene is TRBJ2-7, the V gene TRBV18, with TRBD1 matching over 9 bases. The CDR3 is made up of 17 amino acids. In germline, CDR1 is KGHSH, CDR2 LQKENI. The V gene end was trimmed by 3 bases and the J gene end by 3 bases; junction bases not matched to a gene: 12. The CDR3 sequence is CASSPVPGQGSFYEQYF. DNA of the CDR3: TGTGCCAGCTCACCGGTACCGGGACAGGGTTCATTCTACGAGCAGTACTTC.

The J gene is TRBJ2-7, the V gene TRBV7-2, with unresolved D. The CDR3 extends over 15 amino acids. CDR1 and CDR2 (germline): SGHTA, FQGNSA. The ends were cut back, 5 bases at V and 3 bases at J, with 17 bases in the middle. CDR3 nucleotides: TGTGCCAGCAGCCCTCAACCTCAGTTAAACTACGAGCAGTACTTC. Encoded protein: CASSPQPQLNYEQYF.

This rearrangement joins TRBV7-3 to TRBJ2-5, with D unresolved. The CDR3 has 15 residues. Trimming pared 5 bases from V and 0 bases from J, leaving 13 bases between. The germline gives CDR1 SGHTA, CDR2 FQGTGA. This CDR3 is CASSPYRGDQETQYF. CDR3 DNA sequence: TGTGCCAGCAGCCCCTACCGAGGAGACCAAGAGACCCAGTACTTC.

The chain links TRBV4-1 to TRBJ1-5, with 10 bases that match TRBD1. In germline, CDR1 is MGHRA, CDR2 YSYEKL. The V gene end was trimmed by 4 bases and the J gene end by 3 bases; junction bases not matched to a gene: 6. This CDR3 is built from 16 residues. The CDR3 is CASSRTGGMFNQPQHF. CDR3 coding DNA: TGCGCCAGCAGCCGGACAGGGGGTATGTTCAATCAGCCCCAGCATTTT.

The genes are TRBV20-1 and TRBJ2-1, with TRBD2 as a possible D gene (5 bases). Trimming stripped 3 bases from V and 8 bases from J, with 20 bases between. The germline V gene encodes CDR1 DFQATT and CDR2 SNEGSKA (reference sequence). The CDR3 is 15 residues long. CDR3 loop: CSASRSQRKGDEQFF. CDR3 bases: TGCAGTGCTAGTAGATCTCAGAGGAAGGGAGATGAGCAGTTCTTC.

This clone was observed a few times. This rearrangement joins TRBV9 to TRBJ2-3, with TRBD2 matching over 9 bases. Germline V gene sequence: CDR1 SGDLS, CDR2 YYNGEE. This CDR3 is built from 15 residues. V lost 0 bases to trimming and J lost 5 bases; unmatched junction nucleotides: 4. CDR3 DNA sequence: TGTGCCAGCAGCGTAGGGCGGGGGGGCAGAGATACGCAGTATTTT. Amino acid sequence: CASSVGRGGRDTQYF.

The J gene is TRBJ2-7, the V gene TRBV7-6; D possibly corresponds to TRBD1 (5 bases). V lost 1 base to trimming and J lost 0 bases, with 7 bases between them. Germline V gives CDR1 SGHVS, CDR2 FNYEAQ. CDR3 length equals 14 residues. The CDR3 is CASSLGQHSYEQYF. DNA for the CDR3: TGTGCCAGCAGCTTAGGACAGCACTCCTACGAGCAGTACTTC.

J is TRBJ2-5 and V is TRBV7-9; D ambiguous. V lost 1 base and J lost 0, with 6 bases in between. Looked up from germline, CDR1 is SEHNR and CDR2 is FQNEAQ (reference sequence). The CDR3 spans 14 residues. The DNA for the CDR3 is TGTGCCAGCAGCTTAGGTCGGGACCAAGAGACCCAGTACTTC. Encoded protein: CASSLGRDQETQYF.

This clone appeared a single time. The chain employs TRBV7-9 and TRBJ1-5, with 7 bases lining up with TRBD1. The J segment lost 3 bases and the V segment lost 2 bases, leaving 7 bases of the junction unmatched. CDR1 SEHNR and CDR2 FQNEAQ come from the germline V gene (reference sequence). The CDR3 covers 16 residues. CDR3 amino acids: CASSLRNTGDNQPQHF. CDR3 coding DNA: TGTGCCAGCAGCTTAAGAAACACAGGGGACAATCAGCCCCAGCATTTT. Looking up the rest from reference TRBV7-9 and TRBJ1-5 gives the full variable domain: DTGVSQNPRHKITKRGQNVTFRCDPISEHNRLYWYRQTLGQGPEFLTYFQNEAQLEKSRLLSDRFSAERPKGSFSTLEIQRTEQGDSAMYLCASSLRNTGDNQPQHFGDGTRLSIL.

V is TRBV11-2 and J is TRBJ1-6; 8 nucleotides match TRBD1. Germline-derived CDR1 and CDR2 are SGHAT and FQNNGV. Trimming removed 4 bases from V and 5 bases from J; junction bases left unmatched: 1. The CDR3 runs to 14 residues. CDR3 residues: CASSWDRNNSPLHF. The CDR3 DNA is TGTGCCAGCAGCTGGGACAGGAATAATTCACCCCTCCACTTT.

This clone was seen repeatedly, ten times or more. The chain is built from TRBV7-9 and TRBJ1-2; 8 bases agree with TRBD1. The CDR3 totals 13 residues. The V gene's germline CDR1 is SEHNR and CDR2 FQNEAQ (reference sequence). V trimming: 4 bases; J trimming: 7 bases; junction bases outside the gene matches: 5. The CDR3 reads CASSSLDRGGYTF. As DNA, the CDR3 is TGTGCCAGCAGCTCTCTTGACAGGGGTGGCTACACCTTC.

The V gene is TRBV27, the J gene TRBJ2-2; TRBD2 agrees at 9 bases. The germline gives CDR1 MNHEY, CDR2 SMNVEV (reference sequence). The V segment lost 5 bases and the J segment 4 bases; nucleotides outside the gene matches: 8. This CDR3 comprises 16 residues. The CDR3 loop is CASSPREGAVTGELFF. CDR3 DNA sequence: TGTGCCAGCAGTCCGCGGGAGGGGGCGGTCACCGGGGAGCTGTTTTTT.

This chain uses TRBV7-2 with TRBJ2-6, with D perhaps TRBD2 (6 bases). Trimming removed 5 bases at V and 1 base at J, with 12 bases between. Germline V lookup: CDR1 SGHTA, CDR2 FQGNSA. CDR3 length: 16 amino acids. DNA of the CDR3: TGTGCCAGCAGCACACATAGCGGATCTGGGGCCAACGTCCTGACTTTC. Protein sequence: CASSTHSGSGANVLTF.

V usage is TRBV5-6 and J usage is TRBJ1-3, with 7 nucleotides matching TRBD1. The trim removed 4 bases at V and 0 bases at J, leaving 7 bases unmatched. Germline values: CDR1 SGHDT, CDR2 YYEEEE. CDR3 length equals 16 residues. For the CDR3, the DNA is TGTGCCAGCAGCCCGCCGACAGGGATCTCTGGAAACACCATATATTTT. Its translation is CASSPPTGISGNTIYF.